The rows below give T cell receptor beta chains drawn from one sample of a study of cytomegalovirus exposure and HLA in healthy donors. The table came from immunoSEQ multiplex PCR; TCRdb's copy has only in-frame clones and leaves some out. The sample shows 68,000 or so clones, and about a sixth sits with its ten largest clones. Sequenced sample: PBMCs. These receptors all come from a boy younger than 18 in good health and CMV-seronegative. Both conserved end residues are part of each CDR3. D genes are given only for firm matches.

J gene	V gene	D gene	CDR3 protein
TRBJ2-5	TRBV14	-	CASSQDSTGTQYF
TRBJ1-5	TRBV10-3	-	CATRGPGEGNQPQHF
TRBJ2-3	TRBV2	-	CASSTPSQGGTDTQYF
TRBJ2-4	TRBV19	-	CASSKGMAKNIQYF
TRBJ1-2	TRBV27	-	CASSLVQGKGYTF
TRBJ2-1	TRBV11-2	TRBD2	CASSLVAGAYNEQFF
TRBJ1-4	TRBV5-4	TRBD1	CASSPDRGESEKLFF
TRBJ2-7	TRBV27	-	CASSSHTTGYEQYF
TRBJ1-2	TRBV10-2	-	CASSDSYGYTF
TRBJ2-5	TRBV4-1	-	CASKFHGGETQYF
TRBJ2-6	TRBV7-9	-	CASSGLDRIPSGANVLTF
TRBJ2-3	TRBV5-6	TRBD2	CASSFPTSASTDTQYF
TRBJ2-7	TRBV10-1	-	CASSDRSGRGGYEQYF
TRBJ1-5	TRBV5-1	-	CASSLFPDSAVSNQPQHF
TRBJ2-2	TRBV14	-	CASSQRQSGELFF
TRBJ2-2	TRBV4-1	TRBD2	CASSQVPGGAAAGELFF
TRBJ2-1	TRBV9	-	CASSPGPYNEQFF
TRBJ2-2	TRBV27	TRBD1	CASSLEDRGHTGELFF
TRBJ1-1	TRBV5-1	TRBD1	CASSLLTGDATEAFF
TRBJ2-7	TRBV5-4	TRBD1	CASSLGQATYEQYF
TRBJ1-2	TRBV6-6	-	CASSPTGPGGYTF
TRBJ2-7	TRBV2	-	CASSEDSSYEQYF
TRBJ1-4	TRBV20-1	-	CSASLSEKLFF
TRBJ1-1	TRBV18	-	CASSPSGGLQAEAFF